One and the same sample provided the 27 T cell receptor beta chains below, sequenced in a study of blood T cell repertoires in COVID-19. The method was immunoSEQ multiplex PCR; TCRdb's version includes in-frame clones alone and lacks a portion of them. The sample holds some 130,000 clones, approximately 88% seen once. The sample was peripheral blood. These receptors were taken from a man aged 60 to 69 with acute or convalescent COVID-19.

The chain joins TRBV2 to TRBJ1-4; TRBD1 matches at 7 bases. Trimming removed 5 bases from V and 7 bases from J; junction bases left unmatched: 7. This CDR3 has 14 amino acids. Germline CDR1 and CDR2: SNHLY and FYNNEI. The CDR3 spells CASSNAGGGEKLFF. The CDR3 region has the DNA TGTGCCAGCAGTAATGCAGGGGGTGGTGAAAAACTGTTTTTT.

The rearrangement uses TRBV9 and TRBJ1-2; TRBD1 is a possible D gene (5 bases). The CDR3 sequence is 14 residues long. In germline, CDR1 is SGDLS, CDR2 YYNGEE. V lost 2 bases and J 7 bases, leaving 15 bases between the germline ends. The CDR3 loop is CASSVGQRVSGYTF. As DNA, the CDR3 is TGTGCCAGCAGCGTTGGACAACGGGTTAGTGGCTACACCTTC.

The sample holds a few counts of this clone. This sequence joins TRBV5-1 and TRBJ2-2; 10 bases are shared with TRBD2. The germline CDR1 and CDR2 sequences are SGHRS and YFSETQ. The CDR3 is 16 residues long. The V segment lost 5 bases and the J segment 7 bases; nucleotides outside the gene matches: 11. The CDR3 DNA reads as TGCGCCAGCAGTTTGAGCGCGAGCGGGAGGGTCGGGGAGCTGTTTTTT. It is translated as CASSLSASGRVGELFF.

The rearrangement joins TRBV18 to TRBJ2-3; no clear D. Trimming removed 0 bases at V and 2 bases at J, with 9 bases between. Germline loops: CDR1 KGHSH, CDR2 LQKENI. CDR3 length: 15 amino acids. CDR3 sequence reads: CASSPPLGDTDTQYF. DNA for the CDR3: TGTGCCAGCTCACCACCGCTAGGAGACACAGATACGCAGTATTTT. Complete variable domain (other parts from reference TRBV18 and TRBJ2-3): NAGVMQNPRHLVRRRGQEARLRCSPMKGHSHVYWYRQLPEEGLKFMVYLQKENIIDESGMPKERFSAEFPKEGPSILRIQQVVRGDSAAYFCASSPPLGDTDTQYFGPGTRLTVL.

The chain carries TRBV10-3 and TRBJ1-1, with TRBD1 matching over 7 bases. The CDR3 is made up of 13 amino acids. Trimming cost V 10 bases and J 1 base; bases outside gene matches: 6. Germline V lookup: CDR1 ENHRY, CDR2 SYGVKD. The CDR3 is CATRQGPNTEAFF. For the CDR3, the DNA is TGTGCCACCCGACAGGGCCCGAACACTGAAGCTTTCTTT.

J is TRBJ2-1 and V is TRBV7-3; D possibly corresponds to TRBD1 (6 bases). Between the trimmed V and J ends, which lost 4 bases and 5 bases, there was a span of 12 bases. CDR1 SGHTA and CDR2 FQGTGA come from the germline V gene. The CDR3 loop spans 14 amino acids. CDR3 sequence reads: CASSSRDKHNEQFF. The CDR3 DNA follows: TGTGCCAGCAGCTCCCGGGACAAGCACAATGAGCAGTTCTTC.

The chain combines TRBV7-2 with TRBJ2-1; 7 bases map to TRBD2. The CDR3 runs 15 residues. Trimming removed 1 base from V and 7 bases from J; junction bases left unmatched: 7. CDR1 and CDR2 (germline): SGHTA, FQGNSA. CDR3 DNA: TGTGCCAGCAGCTTAGGCGGGGGAAGTAAGAATGAGCAGTTCTTC. It encodes CASSLGGGSKNEQFF.

For the CDR3, the DNA is TGTGCCAGCAACCAGTTCCTACAGGCAACCTACGAGCAGTACTTC. Its protein product is CASNQFLQATYEQYF. The chain employs TRBV25-1 and TRBJ2-7, with a tentative D call TRBD1 (5 bases). Trimming removed 7 bases at V and 2 bases at J, with 18 bases between. Germline V lookup: CDR1 MGHDK, CDR2 SYGVNS. The CDR3 covers 15 residues.

J is TRBJ1-1 and V is TRBV5-1; D gene unclear. Per germline, CDR1 SGHRS and CDR2 YFSETQ. The CDR3 is made up of 16 amino acids. The germline V and J ends were trimmed by 1 base and 1 base, with 14 bases remaining between them. The CDR3, as DNA: TGCGCCAGCAGCTTGTTCGCCCGGGGAGAGAACACTGAAGCTTTCTTT. Amino acids: CASSLFARGENTEAFF. Supplemented by reference TRBV5-1 and TRBJ1-1, the full variable domain reads KAGVTQTPRYLIKTRGQQVTLSCSPISGHRSVSWYQQTPGQGLQFLFEYFSETQRNKGNFPGRFSGRQFSNSRSEMNVSTLELGDSALYLCASSLFARGENTEAFFGQGTRLTVV.

This chain uses TRBV7-4 with TRBJ2-5, with D hard to call. V lost 4 bases and J 1 base, leaving 10 bases between the germline ends. The CDR3 has 14 residues. The germline CDR1 and CDR2 sequences are SGHVT and SQSDAQ. CDR3 bases: TGTGCCAGCAGCTCCCCGCCAGGCCAAGAGACCCAGTACTTC. Its protein product is CASSSPPGQETQYF. Variable domain in full (rest from reference TRBV7-4 and TRBJ2-5): GAGVSQSPRYKVAKRGRDVALRCDSISGHVTLYWYRQTLGQGSEVLTYSQSDAQRDKSGRPSGRFSAERPERSVSTLKIQRTEQGDSAVYLCASSSPPGQETQYFGPGTRLLVL.

The V gene is TRBV9, the J gene TRBJ2-1, with 9 bases identical to TRBD2. The CDR3 runs to 17 residues. The V gene end was trimmed by 0 bases and the J gene end by 2 bases; junction bases not matched to a gene: 6. Germline values: CDR1 SGDLS, CDR2 YYNGEE. The CDR3 here is CASSVASGGITYNEQFF. The CDR3 DNA is TGTGCCAGCAGCGTAGCGAGCGGGGGGATCACCTACAATGAGCAGTTCTTC.

The chain employs TRBV6-6 and TRBJ1-2, with unresolved D. V gave up 6 bases and J gave up 4 bases, with 9 bases separating them. This CDR3 contains 12 residues. Germline lookup yields CDR1 MNHNY and CDR2 SVGAGI (reference sequence). The CDR3 region is CASSREIYGYTF. CDR3 nucleotide sequence: TGTGCCAGCAGCCGGGAGATCTATGGCTACACCTTC.

There are a few counts of this clone. The genes are TRBV5-3 and TRBJ2-7; 13 bases fit TRBD2. TRBV5-3 is identified as an open reading frame with a role that is uncertain. The CDR3 totals 15 residues. V lost 4 bases to trimming and J lost 9 bases; unmatched junction nucleotides: 10. CDR3 DNA sequence: TGTGCCAGAAGCCGGACCGGGACTAGCGGGGACGTGCAGTACTTC. Amino acid sequence: CARSRTGTSGDVQYF.

CDR3 nucleotide sequence: TGTGCCTGGAGAGCAGGGGGAACTAATTCACCCCTCCACTTT. This translates into CAWRAGGTNSPLHF. The V call is TRBV30, the J call TRBJ1-6, with 7 bases fitting TRBD1. V lost 3 bases and J lost 6; bases outside the gene matches: 5. The germline CDR1 and CDR2 sequences are GTSNPN and SVGIG (reference sequence). The CDR3 has 14 residues.

The V gene is TRBV3-1 (or the pseudogene TRBV3-2), the J gene TRBJ1-5; 9 bases are shared with TRBD1. CDR1 and CDR2 from the germline V gene are LGHDT and YNNKEL (reference sequence). This CDR3 has 17 residues. After removal of 0 bases from V and 7 bases from J, the junction contained 10 bases not matched to a gene. The CDR3 loop is CASSQDLGTGLVQPQHF. The CDR3 coding sequence is TGTGCCAGCAGCCAAGATTTGGGGACAGGGTTGGTACAGCCCCAGCATTTT.

This clone was detected only once. The V call is TRBV7-3, the J call TRBJ2-3; 9 nucleotides align to TRBD2. With V trimmed by 3 bases and J by 0 bases, 13 bases remained unmatched. The CDR3 is 19 amino acids. CDR1 is SGHTA, CDR2 FQGTGA, per germline. CDR3 nucleotides: TGTGCCAGCAGCTTTATGAGAAGCGGGGGGCCCCTTAGCACAGATACGCAGTATTTT. It yields the protein CASSFMRSGGPLSTDTQYF.

The chain has TRBV29-1 and TRBJ2-3, with 10 positions matching TRBD2. Trimming took 7 bases from V and 6 from J; bases not matched to a gene: 4. The CDR3 sequence is 12 residues long. CDR1 SQVTM and CDR2 ANQGSEA come from the germline V gene. Here the CDR3 reads CSAVSGGDTQYF. The CDR3 coding sequence is TGCAGCGCCGTTAGCGGGGGGGATACGCAGTATTTT.

This chain connects TRBV7-2 to TRBJ2-7, with D tentatively TRBD1 (6 bases). CDR1 and CDR2 from the germline V gene are SGHTA and FQGNSA. Trimming removed 1 base from V and 4 bases from J, with 14 bases in between. This CDR3 is built from 15 residues. Here the CDR3 reads CASSLGVGTPYEQYF. The CDR3 DNA reads TGTGCCAGCAGCTTAGGCGTAGGGACACCTTACGAGCAGTACTTC.

This clone occurred once. The rearrangement joins TRBV20-1 to TRBJ1-1; D is undetermined. The CDR3 has 12 residues. V was shortened by 3 bases and J by 4 bases, with 9 bases between the two germline ends. The germline CDR1 and CDR2 sequences are DFQATT and SNEGSKA (reference sequence). The CDR3 DNA reads TGCAGTGCTAGTTTACGGGGCACTGAAGCTTTCTTT. Protein: CSASLRGTEAFF.

Here the CDR3 reads CASTGTRGGTEAFF. CDR3 coding DNA: TGTGCCAGCACCGGGACACGGGGGGGCACTGAAGCTTTCTTT. This chain uses TRBV19 with TRBJ1-1, with D possibly matching TRBD1 (6 bases). V lost 9 bases, J lost 4 bases, and 18 bases lay in between. The CDR3 runs 14 residues. Germline assignment: CDR1 LNHDA and CDR2 SQIVND (reference sequence).

This chain uses TRBV5-6 with TRBJ1-4; D perhaps matches TRBD1 (5 bases). Between the trimmed V and J ends, which lost 2 bases and 6 bases, there was a span of 14 bases. Germline loops: CDR1 SGHDT, CDR2 YYEEEE. This CDR3 spans 15 amino acids. The CDR3 nucleotides read TGTGCCAGCAGCTTATTATCAGGGTTGCATGAAAAACTGTTTTTT. This gives the protein CASSLLSGLHEKLFF.

This clone has more than one count but fewer than ten. The chain combines TRBV7-3 with TRBJ2-7, with TRBD1 matching 7 bases. Trimming cost V 5 bases and J 0 bases; bases outside gene matches: 4. This CDR3 has 14 residues. The germline V gene encodes CDR1 SGHTA and CDR2 FQGTGA. CDR3 loop: CASSRGGDSYEQYF. CDR3 bases: TGTGCCAGCAGCCGAGGGGGCGACTCCTACGAGCAGTACTTC.

The chain uses TRBV11-2 and TRBJ2-7; maybe TRBD2 (5 bases). V gave up 1 base and J gave up 9 bases, with 16 bases separating them. The CDR3 contains 14 residues. In germline, CDR1 is SGHAT, CDR2 FQNNGV. CDR3 nucleotides: TGTGCCAGCAGCTTAGCAGGACTGAGCCTGGGGCAGTACTTC. It codes for CASSLAGLSLGQYF.

Only a few counts were recorded for this clone. The J gene is TRBJ1-2, the V gene TRBV6-5; 7 bases align to TRBD1. Germline CDR1 is MNHEY and CDR2 is SVGAGI. V shed 2 bases, J shed 5 bases, and the junction held 5 bases outside the gene matches. The CDR3 extends over 14 amino acids. CDR3 loop: CASSYLGQAYGYTF. The CDR3, as DNA: TGTGCCAGCAGTTACCTCGGACAGGCTTATGGCTACACCTTC.

The rearrangement links TRBV5-5 to TRBJ2-7; possibly TRBD1 for D (5 bases). Germline loops: CDR1 SGHKS, CDR2 YYEKEE (reference sequence). This CDR3 is 13 amino acids long. The germline V and J ends were trimmed by 7 bases and 7 bases, with 18 bases remaining between them. In nucleotides, the CDR3 is TGTGCCAGCGGCTCTATCCAGGGCGGAGAGCAGTACTTC. It is translated as CASGSIQGGEQYF.

This chain joins TRBV9 and TRBJ2-2, with unresolved D. Germline lookup yields CDR1 SGDLS and CDR2 YYNGEE. This CDR3 has 12 amino acids. V lost 4 bases and J 4 bases, leaving 5 bases between the germline ends. CDR3 region: CASSLSTGELFF. In nucleotides, the CDR3 is TGTGCCAGCAGCTTATCCACCGGGGAGCTGTTTTTT.

This sequence joins TRBV20-1 and TRBJ2-5; TRBD2 agrees at 9 bases. The CDR3 has 14 residues. CDR1 and CDR2 from the germline V gene are DFQATT and SNEGSKA (reference sequence). With 3 bases clipped from V and 5 bases from J, the junction kept 7 bases outside the gene matches. The CDR3 DNA reads as TGCAGTGCTAGTGGTAGCGGGAGCGGGGAGACCCAGTACTTC. This gives the protein CSASGSGSGETQYF.